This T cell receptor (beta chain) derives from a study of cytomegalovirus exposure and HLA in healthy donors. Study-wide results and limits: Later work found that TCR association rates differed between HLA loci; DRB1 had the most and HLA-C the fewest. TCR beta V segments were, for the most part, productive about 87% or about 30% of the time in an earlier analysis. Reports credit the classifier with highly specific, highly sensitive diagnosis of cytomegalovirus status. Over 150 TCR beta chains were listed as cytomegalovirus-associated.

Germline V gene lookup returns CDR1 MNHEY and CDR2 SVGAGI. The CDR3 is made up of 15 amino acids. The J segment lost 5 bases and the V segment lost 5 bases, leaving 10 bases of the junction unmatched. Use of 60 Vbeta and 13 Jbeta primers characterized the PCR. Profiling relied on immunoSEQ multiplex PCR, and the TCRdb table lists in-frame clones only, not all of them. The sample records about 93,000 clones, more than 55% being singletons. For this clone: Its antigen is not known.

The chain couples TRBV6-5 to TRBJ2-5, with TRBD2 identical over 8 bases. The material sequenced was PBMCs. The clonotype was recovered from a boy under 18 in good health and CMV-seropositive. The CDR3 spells CASSTPRGGTETQYF. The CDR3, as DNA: TGTGCCAGCAGTACTCCCCGGGGGGGTACGGAGACCCAGTACTTC.